Shown below are 22 T cell receptor beta chains from a single sample sequenced in a study of blood T cell repertoires in COVID-19. Data came from immunoSEQ multiplex PCR; TCRdb stores just in-frame clones and leaves some out. The sample holds some 190,000 clones, roughly nine tenths seen once. The material sequenced was peripheral blood. The receptor set was obtained from a man aged 25 to 40 with acute or convalescent COVID-19.

The chain combines TRBV9 with TRBJ1-3, with 11 bases fitting TRBD1. This CDR3 contains 16 residues. Germline lookup yields CDR1 SGDLS and CDR2 YYNGEE. V shed 7 bases, J shed 0 bases, and the junction held 6 bases outside the gene matches. CDR3: CASASGTGGSGNTIYF. CDR3 in DNA: TGTGCCAGCGCCTCCGGGACAGGGGGCTCTGGAAACACCATATATTTT. Together with reference TRBV9 and TRBJ1-3, the CDR3 gives the full variable domain: DSGVTQTPKHLITATGQRVTLRCSPRSGDLSVYWYQQSLDQGLQFLIQYYNGEERAKGNILERFSAQQFPDLHSELNLSSLELGDSALYFCASASGTGGSGNTIYFGEGSWLTVV.

The chain links TRBV7-9 to TRBJ1-3; a possible D gene is TRBD1 (5 bases). This CDR3 region has 13 residues. Trimming took 3 bases from V and 4 from J, leaving 7 bases between them. Germline V gene lookup returns CDR1 SEHNR and CDR2 FQNEAQ (reference sequence). The CDR3 nucleotides read TGTGCCAGCAGCTTCACAGGCGGAAACACCATATATTTT. It encodes CASSFTGGNTIYF. Based on the CDR3 plus reference TRBV7-9 and TRBJ1-3, the full variable domain is DTGVSQNPRHKITKRGQNVTFRCDPISEHNRLYWYRQTLGQGPEFLTYFQNEAQLEKSRLLSDRFSAERPKGSFSTLEIQRTEQGDSAMYLCASSFTGGNTIYFGEGSWLTVV.

This clone showed up just a few times. The chain combines TRBV27 with TRBJ1-1; the D gene is possibly TRBD1 (5 bases). CDR1 MNHEY and CDR2 SMNVEV come from the germline V gene (reference sequence). The germline V and J ends were trimmed by 3 bases and 6 bases, with 20 bases remaining between them. The CDR3 extends over 16 amino acids. CDR3 loop: CASSLGRGRGLAEAFF. Written as DNA, the CDR3 is TGTGCCAGCAGTTTGGGGAGGGGTCGAGGGCTCGCTGAAGCTTTCTTT.

The chain combines TRBV6-2 or TRBV6-3 with TRBJ2-5; 12 bases map to TRBD2. V was clipped by 5 bases and J by 2 bases; unmatched bases: 0. The length of the CDR3 is 14 residues. Germline CDR1 and CDR2: MNHEY and SVGEGT. CDR3 nucleotide sequence: TGTGCCAGCAGTCTAGCGGGGGGGCAAGAGACCCAGTACTTC. It encodes CASSLAGGQETQYF.

The chain uses TRBV6-5 and TRBJ1-6, with D perhaps TRBD1 (5 bases). The germline V gene has CDR1 MNHEY and CDR2 SVGAGI. The CDR3 is 15 residues long. V lost 2 bases, J lost 14 bases, and 19 bases lay in between. CDR3 residues: CASSYAAGLPPTLHF. The DNA of the CDR3 is TGTGCCAGCAGTTACGCCGCAGGGCTCCCTCCCACCCTCCACTTT.

The genes are TRBV13 and TRBJ2-7, with 8 bases aligning to TRBD2. CDR3 length: 16 residues. The junction had 15 bases not matched to a gene; V was cut back by 5 bases and J by 6 bases. Germline values: CDR1 PRHDT, CDR2 FYEKMQ (reference sequence). DNA for the CDR3: TGTGCCAGCAGCCTCACGGGGGGGGTTCCCTGGGGCGAGCAGTACTTC. It yields the protein CASSLTGGVPWGEQYF.

The V call is TRBV9, the J call TRBJ2-5; TRBD1 is a possible D gene (5 bases). Germline lookup yields CDR1 SGDLS and CDR2 YYNGEE. The CDR3 spans 13 residues. V was trimmed by 2 bases and J by 5 bases, leaving 10 bases between them. The CDR3 spells CASSVGGAETQYF. CDR3 in DNA: TGTGCCAGCAGCGTTGGTGGGGCGGAGACCCAGTACTTC.

The V gene is TRBV2, the J gene TRBJ2-4; D is unclear. The germline gives CDR1 SNHLY, CDR2 FYNNEI. Between the trimmed V and J ends, which lost 2 bases and 9 bases, there was a span of 11 bases. CDR3 size: 13 residues. CDR3 nucleotide sequence: TGTGCCAGCAGTGAATGGCAGATAAGCATTCAGTACTTC. The encoded protein is CASSEWQISIQYF.

This chain links TRBV6-5 with TRBJ2-7; maybe TRBD2 (5 bases). V lost 2 bases to trimming and J lost 4 bases, with 18 bases between them. The CDR3 runs 16 residues. Per germline, CDR1 MNHEY and CDR2 SVGAGI. This CDR3 reads CASSYDRETASYEQYF. The CDR3 DNA is TGTGCCAGCAGTTACGACCGGGAAACCGCCAGTTACGAGCAGTACTTC.

The chain has TRBV2 and TRBJ2-1; a weak D match, TRBD1 (6 bases). This CDR3 is built from 13 residues. V was shortened by 10 bases and J by 8 bases, with 18 bases between the two germline ends. Germline V gene sequence: CDR1 SNHLY, CDR2 FYNNEI. CDR3 protein: CATRRQVGYEQFF. The DNA of the CDR3 is TGTGCCACCAGACGACAGGTTGGCTATGAGCAGTTCTTC.

The chain employs TRBV4-1 and TRBJ2-3; no clear D. V dropped 0 bases and J dropped 2 bases, with 9 bases sitting between them. Germline V lookup: CDR1 MGHRA, CDR2 YSYEKL. This CDR3 spans 15 amino acids. Written as DNA, the CDR3 is TGCGCCAGCAGCCAAGATCTGCAGGTCACAGATACGCAGTATTTT. Translated: CASSQDLQVTDTQYF.

The J gene is TRBJ2-2, the V gene TRBV6-6, with 7 bases lining up with TRBD1. There are 15 residues in the CDR3. Germline values: CDR1 MNHNY, CDR2 SVGAGI (reference sequence). Trimming at V came to 4 bases and at J to 6 bases, leaving 8 bases not matched to a gene. The CDR3 DNA reads as TGTGCCAGCAGTTTCCCACCAGGGGGACCCGGGGAGCTGTTTTTT. This sequence encodes CASSFPPGGPGELFF.

The chain carries TRBV28 and TRBJ2-3; 9 positions match TRBD1. This CDR3 is 15 amino acids long. Trimming took 9 bases from V and 4 from J; bases not matched to a gene: 11. Germline V gene data show CDR1 as MDHEN and CDR2 as SYDVKM. CDR3 loop: CASKTGTGYPDTQYF. DNA of the CDR3: TGTGCCAGTAAGACCGGGACAGGGTACCCAGATACGCAGTATTTT.

The genes are TRBV29-1 and TRBJ2-3; D is ambiguous. The CDR3 has 14 residues. The V end lost 4 bases, the J end lost 1 base, and 12 bases lay between the germline ends. CDR1 is SQVTM and CDR2 is ANQGSEA in the germline V gene. CDR3 in amino acids: CSVVRPVGTDTQYF. The CDR3 DNA follows: TGCAGCGTTGTGAGGCCGGTCGGCACAGATACGCAGTATTTT.

About this clone: This same CDR3 is encoded by further DNA sequences in the sample. J is TRBJ1-1 and V is TRBV28; D remains ambiguous. Germline V CDR1 and CDR2: MDHEN, SYDVKM. There are 11 residues in the CDR3. Trimming pared 8 bases from V and 0 bases from J, leaving 4 bases between. The DNA for the CDR3 is TGTGCCAGCGGGCTGAACACTGAAGCTTTCTTT. Translating it yields CASGLNTEAFF.

The genes are TRBV30 and TRBJ2-7; 7 nucleotides line up with TRBD1. Unmatched junction bases numbered 11, after V lost 2 bases and J lost 7 bases. This CDR3 comprises 14 residues. The V gene's germline CDR1 is GTSNPN and CDR2 SVGIG (reference sequence). CDR3 sequence: CAWSFTGANGEQYF. The CDR3 DNA reads as TGTGCCTGGAGTTTCACAGGGGCGAACGGTGAGCAGTACTTC.

This rearrangement joins TRBV10-3 to TRBJ1-1, with 8 bases fitting TRBD1. V was pared by 6 bases and J by 7 bases, with 7 bases of the junction left unmatched. The length of the CDR3 is 13 residues. The germline V gene has CDR1 ENHRY and CDR2 SYGVKD. CDR3 coding DNA: TGTGCCATCAGGGGACAGGAGGCCTATGAAGCTTTCTTT. Protein product: CAIRGQEAYEAFF.

The chain employs TRBV30 and TRBJ1-6; D is unresolved. The CDR3 has 14 residues. V lost 3 bases to trimming and J lost 7 bases, with 13 bases between them. Germline assignment: CDR1 GTSNPN and CDR2 SVGIG (reference sequence). CDR3 protein: CAWRLPLLNSPLHF. For the CDR3, the DNA is TGTGCCTGGAGACTTCCACTTTTAAATTCACCCCTCCACTTT.

The genes are TRBV11-2 and TRBJ2-2, with TRBD2 matching over 8 bases. From germline, CDR1 is SGHAT and CDR2 FQNNGV. CDR3 length: 15 amino acids. V was pared by 1 base and J by 7 bases, with 5 bases of the junction left unmatched. DNA of the CDR3: TGTGCCAGCAGCTTAGTCGGGGGGGTATTCGGGGAGCTGTTTTTT. This codes for CASSLVGGVFGELFF.

The J gene is TRBJ2-1, the V gene TRBV27; 9 nucleotides agree with TRBD1. Trimming removed 4 bases from V and 8 bases from J; junction bases left unmatched: 9. Germline V CDR1 and CDR2: MNHEY, SMNVEV (reference sequence). CDR3 size: 15 residues. The CDR3 reads CASSYPRDRVDEQFF. CDR3 bases: TGTGCCAGCAGTTACCCCCGGGACAGGGTCGATGAGCAGTTCTTC.

Only a few counts were recorded for this clone. The V call is TRBV19, the J call TRBJ1-1; D might be TRBD1 (5 bases). CDR3 length equals 14 residues. With 7 bases removed from V and 1 base from J, the gap between germline ends came to 13 bases. Germline V gene data show CDR1 as LNHDA and CDR2 as SQIVND (reference sequence). CDR3 sequence: CASTPTARNTEAFF. The CDR3 DNA reads as TGTGCCAGTACCCCGACAGCGAGGAACACTGAAGCTTTCTTT.

The rearrangement joins TRBV9 to TRBJ1-3; weak D call: TRBD1 (5 bases). Germline V gives CDR1 SGDLS, CDR2 YYNGEE. This CDR3 comprises 15 residues. V lost 3 bases and J lost 2, with 12 bases in between. In nucleotides, the CDR3 is TGTGCCAGCAGCGGACACCTGACAGCTGGAAACACCATATATTTT. Translated: CASSGHLTAGNTIYF.